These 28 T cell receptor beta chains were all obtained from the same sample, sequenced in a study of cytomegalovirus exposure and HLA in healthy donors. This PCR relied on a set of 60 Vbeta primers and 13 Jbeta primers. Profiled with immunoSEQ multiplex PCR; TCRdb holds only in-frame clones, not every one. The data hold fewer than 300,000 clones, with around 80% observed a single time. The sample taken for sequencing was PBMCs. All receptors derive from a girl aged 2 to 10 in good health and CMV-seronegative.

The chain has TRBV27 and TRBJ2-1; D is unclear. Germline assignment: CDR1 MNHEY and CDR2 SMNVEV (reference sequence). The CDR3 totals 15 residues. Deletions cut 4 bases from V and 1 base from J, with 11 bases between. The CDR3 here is CASSSPRASYNEQFF. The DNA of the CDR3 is TGTGCCAGCAGTTCGCCTAGAGCTTCCTACAATGAGCAGTTCTTC.

CDR3 residues: CASSVGAGSGTEAFF. CDR3 DNA sequence: TGTGCCAGCAGCGTAGGGGCGGGATCAGGCACTGAAGCTTTCTTT. The rearrangement links TRBV9 to TRBJ1-1, with D hard to call. The CDR3 is 15 residues long. Per germline, CDR1 SGDLS and CDR2 YYNGEE. V was clipped by 0 bases and J by 4 bases, with 13 bases between them.

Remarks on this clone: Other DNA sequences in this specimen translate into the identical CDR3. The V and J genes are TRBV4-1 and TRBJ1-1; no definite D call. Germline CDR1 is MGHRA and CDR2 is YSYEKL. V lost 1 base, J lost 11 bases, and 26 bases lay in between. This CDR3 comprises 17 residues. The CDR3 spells CASSQVAGKPPVGEAFF. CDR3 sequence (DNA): TGCGCCAGCAGCCAAGTGGCAGGAAAACCTCCGGTGGGTGAGGCTTTCTTT.

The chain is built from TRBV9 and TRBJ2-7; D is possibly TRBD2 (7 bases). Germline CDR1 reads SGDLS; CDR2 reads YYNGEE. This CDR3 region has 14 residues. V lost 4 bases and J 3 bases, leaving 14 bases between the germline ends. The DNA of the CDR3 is TGTGCCAGCAGCCCTAGGGGGGGCCGCTACGAGCAGTACTTC. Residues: CASSPRGGRYEQYF.

CDR3 amino acids: CASSLTPGEGAETQYF. The CDR3, as DNA: TGTGCCAGCAGCCTCACACCAGGGGAGGGTGCGGAGACCCAGTACTTC. The chain couples TRBV7-9 to TRBJ2-5, with a weak D call TRBD2 (7 bases). The V gene's germline CDR1 is SEHNR and CDR2 FQNEAQ (reference sequence). The CDR3 totals 16 residues. Deletions cut 5 bases from V and 5 bases from J, with 21 bases between.

In DNA, the CDR3 is TGTGCCAGCAGTTCCCCCGGGACAGGGAGCTCCTACGAGCAGTACTTC. This codes for CASSSPGTGSSYEQYF. This chain joins TRBV28 and TRBJ2-7; 9 bases are a match to TRBD1. J lost 0 bases, V lost 4 bases, and 7 bases had no gene match. Germline CDR1 is MDHEN and CDR2 is SYDVKM. CDR3 length equals 16 residues.

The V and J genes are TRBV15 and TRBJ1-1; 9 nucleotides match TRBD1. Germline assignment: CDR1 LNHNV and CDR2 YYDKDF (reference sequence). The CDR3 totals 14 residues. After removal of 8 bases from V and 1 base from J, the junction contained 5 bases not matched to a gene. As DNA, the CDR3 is TGTGCCACCGCCTTACAGGGGGCGAACACTGAAGCTTTCTTT. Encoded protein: CATALQGANTEAFF.

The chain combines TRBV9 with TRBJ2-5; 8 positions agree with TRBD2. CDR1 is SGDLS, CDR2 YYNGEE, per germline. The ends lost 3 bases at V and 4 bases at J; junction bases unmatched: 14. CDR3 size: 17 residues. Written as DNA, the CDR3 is TGTGCCAGCAGCGCAGGGCTTCTGGGACTAGAGGCAGAGACCCAGTACTTC. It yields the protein CASSAGLLGLEAETQYF.

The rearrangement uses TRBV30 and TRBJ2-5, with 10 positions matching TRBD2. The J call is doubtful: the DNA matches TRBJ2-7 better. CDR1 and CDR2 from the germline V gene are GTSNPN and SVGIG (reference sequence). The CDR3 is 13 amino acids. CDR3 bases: TGTGCCTGGAGTGCTAGCGGGAGTACCGAGCAGTACTTC. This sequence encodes CAWSASGSTEQYF.

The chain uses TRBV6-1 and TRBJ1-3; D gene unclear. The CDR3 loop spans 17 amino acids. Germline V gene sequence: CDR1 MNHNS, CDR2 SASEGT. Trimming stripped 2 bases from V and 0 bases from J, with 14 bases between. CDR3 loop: CASSEYTATHSGNTIYF. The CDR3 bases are TGTGCCAGCAGTGAATATACAGCCACCCACTCTGGAAACACCATATATTTT.

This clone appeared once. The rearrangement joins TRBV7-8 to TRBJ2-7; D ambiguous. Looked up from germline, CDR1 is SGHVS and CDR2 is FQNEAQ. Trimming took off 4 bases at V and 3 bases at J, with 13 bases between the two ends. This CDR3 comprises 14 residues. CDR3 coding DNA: TGTGCCAGCAGCTGGTTGGAGAGATTCTACGAGCAGTACTTC. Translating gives CASSWLERFYEQYF.

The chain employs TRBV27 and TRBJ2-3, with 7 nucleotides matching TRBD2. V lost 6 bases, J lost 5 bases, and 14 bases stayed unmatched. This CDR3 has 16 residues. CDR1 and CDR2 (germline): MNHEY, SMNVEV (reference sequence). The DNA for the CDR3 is TGTGCCAGCAGCCCCGCGGGAGCGGACAACTTAGATACGCAGTATTTT. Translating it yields CASSPAGADNLDTQYF.

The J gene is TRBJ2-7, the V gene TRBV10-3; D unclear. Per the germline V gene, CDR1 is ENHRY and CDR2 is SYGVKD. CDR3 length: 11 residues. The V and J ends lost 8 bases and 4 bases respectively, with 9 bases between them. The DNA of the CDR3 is TGTGCCATCTCCTCCCTTTACGAGCAGTACTTC. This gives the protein CAISSLYEQYF.

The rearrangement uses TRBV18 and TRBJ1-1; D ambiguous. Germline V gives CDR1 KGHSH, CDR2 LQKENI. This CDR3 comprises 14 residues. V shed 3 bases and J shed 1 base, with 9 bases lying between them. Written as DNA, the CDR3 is TGTGCCAGCTCACCCCAGGAGGCGAACACTGAAGCTTTCTTT. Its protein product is CASSPQEANTEAFF.

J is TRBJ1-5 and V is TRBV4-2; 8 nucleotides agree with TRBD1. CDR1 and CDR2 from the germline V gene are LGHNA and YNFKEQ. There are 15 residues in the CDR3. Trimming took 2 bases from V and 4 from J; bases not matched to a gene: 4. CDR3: CASSQPGQANQPQHF. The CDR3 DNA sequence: TGTGCCAGCAGCCAACCGGGACAGGCAAATCAGCCCCAGCATTTT.

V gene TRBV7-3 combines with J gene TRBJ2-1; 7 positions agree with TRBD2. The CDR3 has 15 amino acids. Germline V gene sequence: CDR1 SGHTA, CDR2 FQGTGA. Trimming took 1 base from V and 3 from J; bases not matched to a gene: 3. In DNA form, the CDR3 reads TGTGCCAGCAGCTTAAATGGCGGGAGCTACAATGAGCAGTTCTTC. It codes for CASSLNGGSYNEQFF.

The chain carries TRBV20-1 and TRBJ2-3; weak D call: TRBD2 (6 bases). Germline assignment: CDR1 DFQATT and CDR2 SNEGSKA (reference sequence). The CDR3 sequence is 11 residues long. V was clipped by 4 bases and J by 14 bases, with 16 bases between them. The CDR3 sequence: CSAIGAAGSYF. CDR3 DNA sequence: TGCAGTGCTATCGGGGCCGCGGGATCGTATTTT.

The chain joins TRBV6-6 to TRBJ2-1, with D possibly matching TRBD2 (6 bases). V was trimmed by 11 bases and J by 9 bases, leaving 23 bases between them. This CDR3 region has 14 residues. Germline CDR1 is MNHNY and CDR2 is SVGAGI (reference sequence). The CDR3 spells CASSRAGSLSEQFF. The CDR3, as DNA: TGTGCCTCCAGCAGGGCGGGATCTCTCAGTGAGCAGTTCTTC.

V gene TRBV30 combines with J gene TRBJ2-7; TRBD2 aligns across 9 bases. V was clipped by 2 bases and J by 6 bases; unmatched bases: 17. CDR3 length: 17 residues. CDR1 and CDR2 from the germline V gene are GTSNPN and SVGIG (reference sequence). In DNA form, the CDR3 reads TGTGCCTGGAGTAGGCTAGCGGGAATCCAGGGGGGAGGCGAGCAGTACTTC. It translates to CAWSRLAGIQGGGEQYF.

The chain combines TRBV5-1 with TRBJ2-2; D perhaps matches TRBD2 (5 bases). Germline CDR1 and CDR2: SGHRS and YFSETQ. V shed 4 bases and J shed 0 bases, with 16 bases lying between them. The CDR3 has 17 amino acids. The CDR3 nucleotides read TGCGCCAGCAGCCCTTCAGTTCGGGATCCGAACACCGGGGAGCTGTTTTTT. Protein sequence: CASSPSVRDPNTGELFF. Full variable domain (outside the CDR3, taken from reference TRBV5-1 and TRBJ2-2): KAGVTQTPRYLIKTRGQQVTLSCSPISGHRSVSWYQQTPGQGLQFLFEYFSETQRNKGNFPGRFSGRQFSNSRSEMNVSTLELGDSALYLCASSPSVRDPNTGELFFGEGSRLTVL.

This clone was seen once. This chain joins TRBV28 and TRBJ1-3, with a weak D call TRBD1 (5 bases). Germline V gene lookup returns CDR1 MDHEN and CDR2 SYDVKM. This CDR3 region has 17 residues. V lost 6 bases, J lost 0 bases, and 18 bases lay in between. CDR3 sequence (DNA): TGTGCCAGCAGAATAATTGGGGGGGATTACTCTGGAAACACCATATATTTT. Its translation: CASRIIGGDYSGNTIYF.

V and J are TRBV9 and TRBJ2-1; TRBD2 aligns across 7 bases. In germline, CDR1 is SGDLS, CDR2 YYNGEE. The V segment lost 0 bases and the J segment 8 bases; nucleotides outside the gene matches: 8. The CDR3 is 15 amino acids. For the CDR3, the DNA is TGTGCCAGCAGCGTAGAGGGGCGGGAGACGCATGAGCAGTTCTTC. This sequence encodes CASSVEGRETHEQFF.

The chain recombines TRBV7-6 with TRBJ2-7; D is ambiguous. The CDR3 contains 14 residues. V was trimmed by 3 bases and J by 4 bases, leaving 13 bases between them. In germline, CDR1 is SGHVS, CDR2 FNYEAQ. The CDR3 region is CASSLAPVPYEQYF. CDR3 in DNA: TGTGCCAGCAGCTTGGCTCCTGTGCCTTACGAGCAGTACTTC.

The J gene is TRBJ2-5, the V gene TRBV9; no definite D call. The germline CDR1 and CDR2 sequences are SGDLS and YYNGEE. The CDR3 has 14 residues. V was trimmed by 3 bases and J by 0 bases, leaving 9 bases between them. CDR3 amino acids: CASSGSGDQETQYF. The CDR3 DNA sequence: TGTGCCAGCAGCGGGTCCGGAGACCAAGAGACCCAGTACTTC.

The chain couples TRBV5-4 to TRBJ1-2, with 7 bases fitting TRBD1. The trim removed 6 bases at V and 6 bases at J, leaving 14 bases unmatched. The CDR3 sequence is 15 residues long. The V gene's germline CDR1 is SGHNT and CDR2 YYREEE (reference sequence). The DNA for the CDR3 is TGTGCCAGCAAAACTAGAATGGGACAGCCGGATGGCTACACCTTC. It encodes CASKTRMGQPDGYTF.

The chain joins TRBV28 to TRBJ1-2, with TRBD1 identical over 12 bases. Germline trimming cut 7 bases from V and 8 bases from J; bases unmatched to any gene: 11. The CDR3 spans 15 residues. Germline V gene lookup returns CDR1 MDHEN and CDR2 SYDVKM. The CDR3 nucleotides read TGTGCCAGCAACCTACCGGGACAGGGGGCGAGGGGCTACACCTTC. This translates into CASNLPGQGARGYTF.

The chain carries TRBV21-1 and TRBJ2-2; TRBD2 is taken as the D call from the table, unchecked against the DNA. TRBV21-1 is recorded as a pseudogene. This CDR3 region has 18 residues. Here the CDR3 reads CASSTTSLSLMNTGELFF. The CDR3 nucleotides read TGTGCCAGCAGCACGACTAGCCTATCCCTTATGAACACCGGGGAGCTGTTTTTT.

The CDR3 reads CASSSGVGIYGYTF. CDR3 bases: TGTGCCAGCAGTAGCGGAGTGGGGATCTATGGCTACACCTTC. The J gene is TRBJ1-2, the V gene TRBV2; D gene ambiguous. Germline assignment: CDR1 SNHLY and CDR2 FYNNEI. V gave up 5 bases and J gave up 4 bases, with 14 bases separating them. The CDR3 extends over 14 amino acids.